This T cell receptor (beta chain) was captured in a study of beta chain features in type 1 diabetes (dated by TCRdb to the late 2010s). In terms of the full investigation: Patients and healthy donors did not differ in mean age, gender distribution, total cell number or subset yield. Regulatory and stem cell-like memory subsets were isolated from only 8 patients and roughly eight healthy donors, whereas naive and central memory subsets came from all 28 donors. A total of about 99,000,000 sorted cells were examined across all samples, and RNA yield correlated strongly with the number of cells per subset. In the study, TCRB repertoires of sorted circulating CD4+ T cell subsets from recently diagnosed type 1 diabetes patients were compared with those of matched healthy donors.

The High Capacity cDNA Reverse Transcription Kit was used to reverse transcribe all of the isolated RNA, meaning that expressed TCRB transcripts were what got sequenced. Naive, central memory and regulatory T cell samples underwent deep immunoSEQ sequencing, averaging around 4 million total reads per sample. After sorted cells were lysed in RLT buffer, RNA was extracted with DNase-treated RNeasy Micro or Mini kits, with the choice depending on cell number. To prevent cross-contamination, every cell subset was processed on its own, while patient and healthy donor samples were processed together. The immunoSEQ multiplex PCR was used to amplify TCRB sequences from cDNA, generating 87-bp fragments that spanned the CDR3 region. Sequencing of the amplicons was done on the Illumina HiSeq platform. The paper's processing steps were these. PCR bias was computationally corrected using synthetic template baselines, reads within Hamming distance 2 were collapsed, and singletons that could not be merged were discarded. Reads were aligned to IMGT to assign V, D and J genes, CDR3 length, and insertions or deletions at six rearrangement sites. Clonotype counts were normalized to sorted cell number within each subset before computing true diversity and Gini coefficients with the tcR R package. The overlap coefficient, calculated on TCRB nucleotide sequences, was used to quantify repertoire sharing. Out-of-frame TCRB sequences from naive cells were analyzed as a proxy for the pre-selection repertoire. Imported from immuneACCESS, the table was reduced by TCRdb to in-frame sequences with V and J called. These copies leave out some clones; in studies compared against another copy, an unresolved V gene accounts for under half, and the cause of the remainder is not known. V, J and clone size were drawn from that table, and D and trimming were deduced from the DNA. The sample data list roughly 700,000 clones, and around 15% of these were observed just once. The ten largest clonotypes hold approximately 0.021% of the sample.

Results and caveats for the whole study, not just this receptor: Because cDNA was sequenced instead of genomic DNA, activated cells with high expression could be over-represented, although the groups did not differ in activation or CD3 levels. In all four CD4+ subsets, TCRB CDR3 length was moderately but significantly shorter in type 1 diabetes patients. The naive, central memory and regulatory TCRB repertoires appeared to resemble one another more closely among patients than among healthy donors. HLA sub-analyses involved small numbers of individuals, so any influence of HLA type on TCRB rearrangement remained unresolved. At VDJ recombination sites, patients with type 1 diabetes made fewer insertions and deleted more nucleotides, a pattern implying thymic rearrangement abnormalities. Shorter templates might be favored by PCR, yet because patient and control samples were amplified and corrected together, any such skew would affect both groups equally.

From each donor, a single peripheral blood sample of around 0.12 L on average was drawn into heparinised tubes. A BD FACSAria II and a panel including CD45RO, CCR7, CD25, CD127, CD95 and CD27 were used to sort naive, central memory, regulatory and stem cell-like memory CD4+ T cells. Purity was above 95% for every sorted population. PBMCs were separated immediately by Lymphoprep density gradient centrifugation and were stained directly, without being cultured. Samples were stained and sorted in pairs, with one healthy donor and one patient per experiment, so that batch effects were minimized. Including the terminal cysteine and phenylalanine, the CDR3 comprises 14 residues. CDR3 DNA is the only sequence kept; it has 42 bases, read in frame from the first base. This clone was detected a few times. Which antigen it targets is not known. The input lacks base qualities; no much larger clone sits a single base away.

Sequencing was performed on naive CD4+ T cells from blood. The intended sense of this specimen's cell subset or site label: true naive CD4+ T cells. The receptor chain draws on TRBV21-1 and TRBJ1-1; TRBD1 reflects the table's D call only, with no check against the DNA. TRBV21-1 is an annotated pseudogene. The sequence came from a man younger than 35 with type 1 diabetes. CDR3 loop: CASSTGQGGTEAFF. The bases are TGTGCCAGCAGCACCGGACAGGGCGGCACTGAAGCTTTCTTT.